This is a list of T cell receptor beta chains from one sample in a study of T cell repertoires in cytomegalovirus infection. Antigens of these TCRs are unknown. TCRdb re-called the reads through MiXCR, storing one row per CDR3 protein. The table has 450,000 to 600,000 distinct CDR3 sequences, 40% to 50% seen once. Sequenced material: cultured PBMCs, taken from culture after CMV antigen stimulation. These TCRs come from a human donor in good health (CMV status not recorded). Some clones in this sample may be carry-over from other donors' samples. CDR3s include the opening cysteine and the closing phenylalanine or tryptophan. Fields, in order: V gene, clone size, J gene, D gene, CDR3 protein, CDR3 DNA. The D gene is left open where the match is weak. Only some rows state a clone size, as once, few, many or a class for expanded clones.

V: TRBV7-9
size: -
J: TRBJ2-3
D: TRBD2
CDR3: CASPPGTSFTDTQYF
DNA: TGTGCCAGCCCTCCGGGGACTAGTTTCACAGATACGCAGTATTTT

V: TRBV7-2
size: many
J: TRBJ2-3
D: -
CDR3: CASSSFTGPDTQYF
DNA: TGTGCCAGCAGCTCCTTCACGGGGCCGGATACGCAGTATTTT

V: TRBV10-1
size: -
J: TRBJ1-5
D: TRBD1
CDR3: CASPGTAHNQPQHF
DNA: TGCGCCAGCCCTGGGACAGCCCACAATCAGCCCCAGCATTTT

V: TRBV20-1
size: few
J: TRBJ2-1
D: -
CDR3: CSARDGGRPGFNEQFF
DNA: TGCAGTGCTAGAGACGGGGGGCGGCCAGGGTTCAATGAGCAGTTCTTC

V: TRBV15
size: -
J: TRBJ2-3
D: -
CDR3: CATSSPPGDTQYF
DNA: TGTGCCACCAGCAGCCCCCCGGGAGATACGCAGTATTTT

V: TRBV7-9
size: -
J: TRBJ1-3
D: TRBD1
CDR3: CASSSGTGGSRNTIYF
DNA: TGTGCCAGCAGCTCCGGGACAGGGGGCTCTCGAAACACCATATATTTT

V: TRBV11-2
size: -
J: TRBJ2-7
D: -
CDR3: CASSLRGGPYEQYF
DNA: TGTGCCAGCAGCTTAAGAGGCGGACCCTACGAGCAGTACTTC

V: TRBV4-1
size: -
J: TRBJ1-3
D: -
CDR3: CASSQEGNTIYF
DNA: TGCGCCAGCAGCCAAGAGGGAAACACCATATATTTT

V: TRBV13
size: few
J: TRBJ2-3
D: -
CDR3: CASSLGGLSDTQYF
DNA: TGTGCCAGCAGCTTAGGGGGGCTGTCAGATACGCAGTATTTT

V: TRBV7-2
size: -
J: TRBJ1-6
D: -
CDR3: CASSPGTVIAPLHF
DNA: TGTGCCAGCAGCCCCGGGACGGTCATAGCTCCCCTCCACTTT

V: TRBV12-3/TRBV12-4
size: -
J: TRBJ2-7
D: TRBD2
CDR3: CASSLPPLRLASRNEQYF
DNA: TGTGCCAGCAGTTTACCCCCCCTGCGACTAGCCTCGAGGAACGAGCAGTACTTC

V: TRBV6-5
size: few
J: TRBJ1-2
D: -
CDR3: CASSYARPRAEGYTF
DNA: TGTGCCAGCAGTTACGCCCGTCCGCGGGCGGAGGGCTACACCTTC

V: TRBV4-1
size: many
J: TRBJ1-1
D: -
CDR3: CASSRTANTEAFF
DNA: TGTGCCAGCAGCAGGACAGCGAACACTGAAGCTTTCTTT

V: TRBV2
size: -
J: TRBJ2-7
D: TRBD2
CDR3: CASSGLAEGGIKSTKQYF
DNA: TGTGCCAGCAGTGGACTAGCGGAGGGGGGTATAAAATCTACGAAGCAGTACTTC

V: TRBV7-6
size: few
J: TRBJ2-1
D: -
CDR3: CASTSDSPEQFF
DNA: TGTGCCAGCACCTCCGACTCGCCTGAGCAGTTCTTC

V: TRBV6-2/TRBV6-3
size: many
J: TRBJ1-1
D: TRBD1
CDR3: CASSTPTGAYTEAFF
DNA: TGTGCCAGCAGTACACCAACAGGGGCCTACACTGAAGCTTTCTTT

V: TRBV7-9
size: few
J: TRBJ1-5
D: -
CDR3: CASSPEVGRDIVSSNQPQHF
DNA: TGTGCCAGCAGCCCCGAGGTGGGCCGGGATATTGTTTCGAGCAATCAGCCCCAGCATTTT

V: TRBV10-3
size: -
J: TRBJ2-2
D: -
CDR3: CATLGGTSNTGELFF
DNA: TGTGCCACACTAGGTGGGACATCGAACACCGGGGAGCTGTTTTTT

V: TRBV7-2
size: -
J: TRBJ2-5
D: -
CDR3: CASSPGPGETQYF
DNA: TGTGCCAGCAGCCCGGGTCCAGGGGAGACCCAGTACTTC

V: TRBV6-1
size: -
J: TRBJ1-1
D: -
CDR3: CASGPVSFF
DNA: TGTGCCAGCGGCCCGGTATCTTTCTTT

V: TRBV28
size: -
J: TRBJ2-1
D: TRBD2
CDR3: CASSRGGLAGEDEQFF
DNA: TGTGCCAGCAGCCGTGGCGGACTAGCGGGAGAGGATGAGCAGTTCTTC

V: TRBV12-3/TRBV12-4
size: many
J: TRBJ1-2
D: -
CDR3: CASRKGETNYGYTF
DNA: TGTGCCAGCAGGAAGGGGGAGACTAACTATGGCTACACCTTC

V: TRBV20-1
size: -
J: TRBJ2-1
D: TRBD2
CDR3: CSARDPSGGVNEQFF
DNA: TGCAGTGCTAGAGACCCTAGCGGGGGGGTGAATGAGCAGTTCTTC

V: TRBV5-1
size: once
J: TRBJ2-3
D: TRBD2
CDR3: CASSGLAHTDTQYF
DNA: TGCGCCAGCTCAGGACTAGCCCACACAGATACGCAGTATTTT

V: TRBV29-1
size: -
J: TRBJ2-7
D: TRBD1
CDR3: CSVTGQGSEQYF
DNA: TGCAGCGTTACAGGACAGGGCAGCGAGCAGTACTTC

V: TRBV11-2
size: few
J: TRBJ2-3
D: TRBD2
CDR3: CASSPSLAGYTDTQYF
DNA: TGTGCCAGCAGCCCGAGCTTAGCGGGCTACACAGATACGCAGTATTTT

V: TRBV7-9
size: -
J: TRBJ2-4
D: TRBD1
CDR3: CASSLWDRDGNIQYF
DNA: TGTGCCAGCAGCTTGTGGGACAGGGATGGAAACATTCAGTACTTC

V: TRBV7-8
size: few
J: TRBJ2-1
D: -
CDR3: CASSLPQGSSYNEQFF
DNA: TGTGCCAGCAGCTTACCACAGGGTAGCTCCTACAATGAGCAGTTCTTC